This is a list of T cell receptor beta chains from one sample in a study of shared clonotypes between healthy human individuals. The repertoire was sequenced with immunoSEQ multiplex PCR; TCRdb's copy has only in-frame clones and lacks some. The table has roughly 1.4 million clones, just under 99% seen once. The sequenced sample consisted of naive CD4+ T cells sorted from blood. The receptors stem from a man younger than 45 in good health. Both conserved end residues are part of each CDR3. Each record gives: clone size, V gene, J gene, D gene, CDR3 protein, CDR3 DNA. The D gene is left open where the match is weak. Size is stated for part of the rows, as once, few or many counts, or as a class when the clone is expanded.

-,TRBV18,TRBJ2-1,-,CASSPPGGSYNEQFF,TGTGCCAGCTCACCACCGGGCGGGTCCTACAATGAGCAGTTCTTC
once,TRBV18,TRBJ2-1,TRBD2,CASSPPGTSVYNEQFF,TGTGCCAGCTCACCACCGGGAACTAGCGTCTACAATGAGCAGTTCTTC
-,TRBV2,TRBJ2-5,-,CASIAVKETQYF,TGTGCCAGCATAGCGGTCAAAGAGACCCAGTACTTC
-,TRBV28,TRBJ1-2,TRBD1,CASSIGTGHQNYGYTF,TGTGCCAGCAGTATAGGGACAGGACACCAAAACTATGGCTACACCTTC
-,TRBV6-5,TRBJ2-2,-,CASSNTGELFF,TGTGCCAGCAGTAACACCGGGGAGCTGTTTTTT
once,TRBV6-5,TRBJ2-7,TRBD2,CASSLGLAQYF,TGTGCCAGCAGTTTAGGACTAGCGCAGTACTTC
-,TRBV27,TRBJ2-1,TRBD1,CASSFRQGRSGEQFF,TGTGCCAGCAGTTTCCGACAGGGGAGGAGCGGGGAGCAGTTCTTC
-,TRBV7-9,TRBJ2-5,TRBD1,CASSFPRTGTVGETQYF,TGTGCCAGCAGCTTCCCCCGGACAGGGACGGTAGGAGAGACCCAGTACTTC
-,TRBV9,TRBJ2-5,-,CASSDRPDRETQYF,TGTGCCAGCAGCGATCGCCCGGACAGAGAGACCCAGTACTTC
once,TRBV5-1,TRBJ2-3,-,CASSARSGRERTDTQYF,TGCGCCAGCAGCGCCCGCTCGGGCAGGGAGAGGACAGATACGCAGTATTTT
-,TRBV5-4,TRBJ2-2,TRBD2,CASSSRGSGRTGELFF,TGTGCCAGCAGCTCCCGGGGTAGCGGGAGAACCGGGGAGCTGTTTTTT